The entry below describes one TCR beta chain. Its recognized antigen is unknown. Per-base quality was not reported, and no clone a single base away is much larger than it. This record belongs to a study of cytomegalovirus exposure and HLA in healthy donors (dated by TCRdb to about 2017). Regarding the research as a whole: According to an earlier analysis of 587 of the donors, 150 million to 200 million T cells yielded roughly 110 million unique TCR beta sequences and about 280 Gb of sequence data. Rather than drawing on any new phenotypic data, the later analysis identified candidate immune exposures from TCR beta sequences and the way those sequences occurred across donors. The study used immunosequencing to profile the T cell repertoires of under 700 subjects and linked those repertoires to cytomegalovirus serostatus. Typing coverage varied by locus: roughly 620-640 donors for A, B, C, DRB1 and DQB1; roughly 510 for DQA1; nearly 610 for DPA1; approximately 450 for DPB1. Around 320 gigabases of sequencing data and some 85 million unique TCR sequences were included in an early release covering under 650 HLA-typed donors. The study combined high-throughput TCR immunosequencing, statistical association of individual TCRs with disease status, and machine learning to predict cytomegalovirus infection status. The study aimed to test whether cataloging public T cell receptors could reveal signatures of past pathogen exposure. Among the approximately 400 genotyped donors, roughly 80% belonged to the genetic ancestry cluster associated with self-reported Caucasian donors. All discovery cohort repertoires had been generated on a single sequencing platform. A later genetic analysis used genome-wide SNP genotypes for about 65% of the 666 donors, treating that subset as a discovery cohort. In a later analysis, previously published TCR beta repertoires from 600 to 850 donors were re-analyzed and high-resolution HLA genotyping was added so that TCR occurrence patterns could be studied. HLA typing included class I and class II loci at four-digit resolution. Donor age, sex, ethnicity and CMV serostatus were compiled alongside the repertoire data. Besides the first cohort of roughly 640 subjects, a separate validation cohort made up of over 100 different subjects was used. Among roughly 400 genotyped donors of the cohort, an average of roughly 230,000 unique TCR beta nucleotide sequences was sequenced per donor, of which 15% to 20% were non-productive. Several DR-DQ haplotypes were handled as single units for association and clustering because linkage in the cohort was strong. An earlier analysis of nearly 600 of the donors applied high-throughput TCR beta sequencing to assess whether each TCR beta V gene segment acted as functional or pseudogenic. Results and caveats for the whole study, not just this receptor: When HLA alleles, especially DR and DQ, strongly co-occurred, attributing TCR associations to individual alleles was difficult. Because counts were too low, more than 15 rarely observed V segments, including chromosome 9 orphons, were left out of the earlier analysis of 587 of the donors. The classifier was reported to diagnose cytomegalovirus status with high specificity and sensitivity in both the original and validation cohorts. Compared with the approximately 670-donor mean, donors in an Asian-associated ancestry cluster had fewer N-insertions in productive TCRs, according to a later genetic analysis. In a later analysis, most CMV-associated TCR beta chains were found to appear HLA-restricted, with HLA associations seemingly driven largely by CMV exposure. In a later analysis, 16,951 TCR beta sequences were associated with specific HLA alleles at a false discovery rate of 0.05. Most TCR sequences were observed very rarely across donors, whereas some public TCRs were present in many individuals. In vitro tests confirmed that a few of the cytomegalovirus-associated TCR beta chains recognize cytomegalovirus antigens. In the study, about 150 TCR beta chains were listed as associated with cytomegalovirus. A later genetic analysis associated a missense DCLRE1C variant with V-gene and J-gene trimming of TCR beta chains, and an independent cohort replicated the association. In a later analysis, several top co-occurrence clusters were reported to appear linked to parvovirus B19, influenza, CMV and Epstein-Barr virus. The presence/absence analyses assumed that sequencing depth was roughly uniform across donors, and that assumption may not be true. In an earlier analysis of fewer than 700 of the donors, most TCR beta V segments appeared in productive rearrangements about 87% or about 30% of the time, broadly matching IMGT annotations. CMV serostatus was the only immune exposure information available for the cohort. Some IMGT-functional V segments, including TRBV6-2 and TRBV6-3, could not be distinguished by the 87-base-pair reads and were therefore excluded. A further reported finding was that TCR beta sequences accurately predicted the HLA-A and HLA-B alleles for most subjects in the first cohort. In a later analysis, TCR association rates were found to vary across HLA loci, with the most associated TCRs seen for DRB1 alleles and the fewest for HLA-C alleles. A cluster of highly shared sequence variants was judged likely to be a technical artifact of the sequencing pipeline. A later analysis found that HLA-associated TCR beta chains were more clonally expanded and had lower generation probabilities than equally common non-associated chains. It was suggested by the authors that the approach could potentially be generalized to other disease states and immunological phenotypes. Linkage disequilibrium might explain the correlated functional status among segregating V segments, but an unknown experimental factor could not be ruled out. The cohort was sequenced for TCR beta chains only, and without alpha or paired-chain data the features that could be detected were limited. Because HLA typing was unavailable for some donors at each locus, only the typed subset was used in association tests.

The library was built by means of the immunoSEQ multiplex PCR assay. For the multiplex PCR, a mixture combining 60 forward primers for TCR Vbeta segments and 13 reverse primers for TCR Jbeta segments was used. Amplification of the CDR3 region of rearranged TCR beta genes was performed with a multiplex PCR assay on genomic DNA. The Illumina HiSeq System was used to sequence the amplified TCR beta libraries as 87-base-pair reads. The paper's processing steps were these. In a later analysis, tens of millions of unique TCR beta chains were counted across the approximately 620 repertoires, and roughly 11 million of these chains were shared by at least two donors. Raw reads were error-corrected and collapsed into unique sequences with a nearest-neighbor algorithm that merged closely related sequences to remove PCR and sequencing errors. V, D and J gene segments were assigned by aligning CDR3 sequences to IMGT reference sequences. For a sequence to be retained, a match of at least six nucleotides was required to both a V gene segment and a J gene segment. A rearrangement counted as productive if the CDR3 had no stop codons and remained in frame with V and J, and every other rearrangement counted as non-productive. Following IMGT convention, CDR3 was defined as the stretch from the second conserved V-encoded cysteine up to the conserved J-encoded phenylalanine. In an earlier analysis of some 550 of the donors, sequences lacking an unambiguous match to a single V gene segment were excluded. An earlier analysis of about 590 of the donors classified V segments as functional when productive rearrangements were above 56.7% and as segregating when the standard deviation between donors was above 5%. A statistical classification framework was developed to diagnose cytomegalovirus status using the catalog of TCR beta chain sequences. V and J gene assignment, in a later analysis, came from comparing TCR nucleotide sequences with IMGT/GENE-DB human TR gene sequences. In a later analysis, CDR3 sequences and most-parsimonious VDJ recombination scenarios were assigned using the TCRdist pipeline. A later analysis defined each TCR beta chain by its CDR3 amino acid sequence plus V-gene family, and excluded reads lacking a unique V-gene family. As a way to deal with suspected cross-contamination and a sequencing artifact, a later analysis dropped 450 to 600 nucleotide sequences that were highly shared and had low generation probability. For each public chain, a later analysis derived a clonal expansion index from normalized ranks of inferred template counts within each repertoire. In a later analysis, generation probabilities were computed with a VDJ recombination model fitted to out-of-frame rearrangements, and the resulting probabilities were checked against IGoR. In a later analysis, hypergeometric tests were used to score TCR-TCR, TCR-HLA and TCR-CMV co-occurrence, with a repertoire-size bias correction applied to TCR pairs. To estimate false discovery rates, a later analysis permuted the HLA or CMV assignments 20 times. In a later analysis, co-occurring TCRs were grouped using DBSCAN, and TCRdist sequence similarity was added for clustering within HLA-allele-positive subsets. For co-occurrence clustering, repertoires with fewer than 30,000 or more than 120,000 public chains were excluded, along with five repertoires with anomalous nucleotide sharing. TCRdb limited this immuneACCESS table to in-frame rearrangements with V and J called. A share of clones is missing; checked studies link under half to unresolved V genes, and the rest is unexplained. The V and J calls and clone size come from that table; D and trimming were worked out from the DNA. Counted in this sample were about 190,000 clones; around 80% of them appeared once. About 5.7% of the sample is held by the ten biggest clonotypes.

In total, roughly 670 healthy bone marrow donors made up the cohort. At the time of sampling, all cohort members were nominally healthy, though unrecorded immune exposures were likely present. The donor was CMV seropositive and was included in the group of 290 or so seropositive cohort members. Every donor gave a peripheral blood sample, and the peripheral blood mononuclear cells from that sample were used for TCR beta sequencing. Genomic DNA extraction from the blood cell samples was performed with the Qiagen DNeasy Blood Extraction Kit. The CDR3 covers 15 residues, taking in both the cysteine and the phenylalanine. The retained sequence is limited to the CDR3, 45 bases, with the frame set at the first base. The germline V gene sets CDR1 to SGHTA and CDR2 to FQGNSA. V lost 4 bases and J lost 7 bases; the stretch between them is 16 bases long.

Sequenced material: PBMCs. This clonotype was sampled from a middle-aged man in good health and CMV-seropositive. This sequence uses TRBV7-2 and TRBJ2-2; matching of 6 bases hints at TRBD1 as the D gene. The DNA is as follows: TGTGCCAGCAGCTCCCTCGGACAGATTCTCGGGGAGCTGTTTTTT. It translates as CASSSLGQILGELFF.